Here is one T cell receptor beta chain with its context. Its antigen is as yet unknown. V trimming: 6 bases; J trimming: 9 bases; junction bases outside the gene matches: 15. The CDR3 runs 16 residues. The data were taken from a study of CD8 T cells in ankylosing spondylitis. Study conclusions and caveats: One TCR beta motif, made up of roughly 8 highly homologous variants, appeared characteristic of ankylosing spondylitis blood.

Generation of TCR beta libraries employed quantitative 5'-RACE incorporating molecular barcodes. TCRdb re-called the 5' RACE reads through MiXCR, storing one row per CDR3 protein. Among a few hundred thousand distinct CDR3 sequences listed, under 25% were seen once. The origin of this receptor is a male donor with ankylosing spondylitis. This chain links TRBV12-3 or TRBV12-4 with TRBJ2-2; 8 nucleotides agree with TRBD2. The specimen was blood, either unsorted or a sorted T cell fraction (not recorded which). CDR3: CASSQPSGRGPRELFF. For the CDR3, the DNA is TGTGCCAGCAGCCAACCCAGCGGGAGAGGCCCCCGGGAGCTGTTTTTT.